This T cell receptor beta chain was captured in a study of CD8 T cells in Susac syndrome. The germline gives CDR1 MDHEN, CDR2 SYDVKM. The CDR3 sequence is 13 residues long. V trimming: 8 bases; J trimming: 7 bases; junction bases outside the gene matches: 4. With random hexamers, reverse transcription was performed on 0.5 to 1 ug of RNA. TCRdb reprocessed the immunoSEQ multiplex PCR reads via MiXCR and lists one record per CDR3 protein. The sample carries some 170,000 distinct CDR3 sequences, approximately 94% recorded once. Sequencing was carried out using CD4+ T cells from PBMCs. The V call is TRBV28, the J call TRBJ2-1, with 11 bases fitting TRBD2. This clonotype was obtained from a human donor in good health. In DNA form, the CDR3 reads TGTGCCAGCCTAGCGGGAGGAGGGAATGAGCAGTTCTTC. It encodes CASLAGGGNEQFF.